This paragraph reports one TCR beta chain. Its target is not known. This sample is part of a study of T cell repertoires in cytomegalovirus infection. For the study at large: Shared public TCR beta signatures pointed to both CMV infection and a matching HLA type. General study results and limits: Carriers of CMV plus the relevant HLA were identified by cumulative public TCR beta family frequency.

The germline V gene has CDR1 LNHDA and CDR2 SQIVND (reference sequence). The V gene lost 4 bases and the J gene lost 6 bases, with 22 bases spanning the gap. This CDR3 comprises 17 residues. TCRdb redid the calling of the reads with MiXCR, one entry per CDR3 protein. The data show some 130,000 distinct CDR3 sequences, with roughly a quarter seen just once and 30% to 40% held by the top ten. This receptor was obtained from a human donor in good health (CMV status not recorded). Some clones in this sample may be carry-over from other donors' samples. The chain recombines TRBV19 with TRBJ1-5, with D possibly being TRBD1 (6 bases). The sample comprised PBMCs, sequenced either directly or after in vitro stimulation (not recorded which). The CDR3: CASSTFTGAYMVQPQHF. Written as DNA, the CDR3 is TGTGCCAGTAGTACTTTTACGGGGGCCTATATGGTTCAGCCCCAGCATTTT.